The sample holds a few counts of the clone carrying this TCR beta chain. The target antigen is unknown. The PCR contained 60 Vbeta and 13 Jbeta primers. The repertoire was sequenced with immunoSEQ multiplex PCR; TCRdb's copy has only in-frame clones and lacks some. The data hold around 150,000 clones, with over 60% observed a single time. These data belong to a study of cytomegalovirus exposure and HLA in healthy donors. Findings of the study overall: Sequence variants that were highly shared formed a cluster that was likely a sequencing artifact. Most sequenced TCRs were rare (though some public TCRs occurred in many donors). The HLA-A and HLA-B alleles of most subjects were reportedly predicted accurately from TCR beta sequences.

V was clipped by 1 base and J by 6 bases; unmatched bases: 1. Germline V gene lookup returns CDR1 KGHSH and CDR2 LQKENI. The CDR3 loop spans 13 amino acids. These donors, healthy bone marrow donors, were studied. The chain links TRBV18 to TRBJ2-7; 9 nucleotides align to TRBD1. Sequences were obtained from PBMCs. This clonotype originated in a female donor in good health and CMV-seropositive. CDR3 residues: CASSPQTGGEQYF. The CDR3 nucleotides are TGTGCCAGCTCACCACAGACAGGGGGCGAGCAGTACTTC.